The clone carrying this TCR beta chain has only a few counts. Assay used: immunoSEQ multiplex PCR; TCRdb lists only in-frame clones, some missing. This table has 11,000 or so clones, around 79% appearing once. The sample belongs to a study of immune evolution from preneoplasia to lung adenocarcinoma. The CDR3 covers 18 residues. Looked up from germline, CDR1 is MNHNS and CDR2 is SASEGT. With 3 bases clipped from V and 6 bases from J, the junction kept 16 bases outside the gene matches. The TCR originated in a person aged 60-79 years with lung adenocarcinoma. The sample consisted of FFPE minimally invasive lung adenocarcinoma tissue. The chain employs TRBV6-1 and TRBJ1-5, with 8 bases aligning to TRBD1. CDR3 sequence: CASSDSTNQGASGQPQHF. CDR3 nucleotides: TGTGCCAGCAGTGATTCCACTAATCAGGGGGCGTCGGGTCAGCCCCAGCATTTT.